This T cell receptor beta chain was profiled in a study of breast tumors, draining lymph nodes, adjacent tissues. Findings of the study overall: Data fit most tumor T cells coming from lymph node, expanding in tumor. The lymph node origin of tumor T cells was framed as consistent with a hypothesis, not demonstrated.

Axillary draining lymph nodes of breast cancer patients supplied the node samples. For this clonotype: Its target is unknown.

TCRdb re-analysed the multiplex PCR reads in MiXCR, keeping a single row per CDR3 protein. This table holds 200,000 to 300,000 distinct CDR3 sequences, around 31% found once. The CDR3 is 16 amino acids. The germline V gene has CDR1 SGDLS and CDR2 YYNGEE. J was trimmed by 0 bases and V by 4 bases; bases with no gene match: 3. The receptor comes from a female donor with breast cancer. Some clones in this sample may be carry-over from other donors' samples. The rearrangement joins TRBV9 to TRBJ2-3, with 12 bases that match TRBD2. Sequenced sample: axillary lymph node tissue. CDR3 in amino acids: CASSTSGRLSTDTQYF. The CDR3 bases are TGTGCCAGCAGCACTAGCGGGAGGCTGAGCACAGATACGCAGTATTTT.